These T cell receptor beta chains were read from a single sample in a study of monozygotic twins with inflammatory bowel disease. TCRdb reworked the 5' RACE reads into one entry per CDR3 protein, no DNA. The sample holds a few hundred thousand distinct CDR3 sequences. The sequencing sample was made of blood. The source of these receptors is a human donor with ulcerative colitis or Crohn's disease, or a healthy co-twin of an affected twin (not recorded which). Both conserved end residues are part of each CDR3.

CASSSAGNEQFF | TRBJ2-1 | TRBV5-1
CASSLDHQGGGYTF | TRBJ1-2 | TRBV11-3
CASSSPGQGGDTQYF | TRBJ2-3 | TRBV5-6
CASSQDVGNTEAFF | TRBJ1-1 | TRBV3-1
CASSFANGQGSGELFF | TRBJ2-2 | TRBV5-1
CASSQAPGQGQETQYF | TRBJ2-5 | TRBV3-1
CTPRGGRGVRETQYF | TRBJ2-5 | TRBV20-1
CASSPDGGQETQYF | TRBJ2-5 | TRBV4-2
CASSPGQGSDEQYF | TRBJ2-7 | TRBV18
CASSQESQGAQETQYF | TRBJ2-5 | TRBV4-2
CASRPQRSSYEQYF | TRBJ2-7 | TRBV6-1
CAWSVSAGANEKLFF | TRBJ1-4 | TRBV30
CSATGRRGTYEQYF | TRBJ2-7 | TRBV20-1
CASSYREPNNEQFF | TRBJ2-1 | TRBV6-5
CASSLAEGGETQYF | TRBJ2-5 | TRBV12-3/TRBV12-4
CAGKGQGTGELFF | TRBJ2-2 | TRBV2
CASSLDPKPVDSADGYTF | TRBJ1-2 | TRBV5-1
CASTKTGPNTEAFF | TRBJ1-1 | TRBV5-1
CSATSDSYEQYF | TRBJ2-7 | TRBV20-1
CASSDRGRQETQYF | TRBJ2-5 | TRBV7-9
CASSLAVRNDEAFF | TRBJ1-1 | TRBV7-9
CASSQFREGHDQETQYF | TRBJ2-5 | TRBV4-1
CSARELAGGSYEQYF | TRBJ2-7 | TRBV20-1
CASSPRTALSYEQYF | TRBJ2-7 | TRBV18
CASRSGAATDTQYF | TRBJ2-3 | TRBV7-9
CSARVQESGYGYTF | TRBJ1-2 | TRBV20-1
CASSFLGAGAEQYF | TRBJ2-7 | TRBV7-9
CASSQEGTGPANEKLFF | TRBJ1-4 | TRBV4-1
CASSRGTDSPLHF | TRBJ1-6 | TRBV4-3
CASSLEFVEQFF | TRBJ2-1 | TRBV7-9
CSARDRTSEDTQYF | TRBJ2-3 | TRBV20-1
CSAQAGTGVEKLFF | TRBJ1-4 | TRBV20-1
CSVRRGLDTDTQYF | TRBJ2-3 | TRBV29-1
CASSFRTTGELFF | TRBJ2-2 | TRBV7-3
CASSQDPGVYGYTF | TRBJ1-2 | TRBV4-1
CASSPGHSQETQYF | TRBJ2-5 | TRBV9